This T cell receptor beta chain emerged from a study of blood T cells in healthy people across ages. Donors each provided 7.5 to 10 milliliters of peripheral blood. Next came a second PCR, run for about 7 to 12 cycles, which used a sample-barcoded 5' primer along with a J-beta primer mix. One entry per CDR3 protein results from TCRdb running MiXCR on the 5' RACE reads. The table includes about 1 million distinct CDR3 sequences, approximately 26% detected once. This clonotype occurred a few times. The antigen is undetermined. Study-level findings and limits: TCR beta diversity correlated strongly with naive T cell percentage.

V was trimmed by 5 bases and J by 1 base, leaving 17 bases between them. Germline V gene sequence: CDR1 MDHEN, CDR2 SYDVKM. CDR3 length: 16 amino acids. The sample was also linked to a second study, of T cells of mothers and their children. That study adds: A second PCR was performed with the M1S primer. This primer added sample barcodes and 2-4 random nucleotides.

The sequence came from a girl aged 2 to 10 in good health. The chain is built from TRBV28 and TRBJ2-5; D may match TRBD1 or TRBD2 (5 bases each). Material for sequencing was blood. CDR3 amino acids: CASSNTGPRVQETQYF. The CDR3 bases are TGTGCCAGCAGTAATACGGGGCCAAGGGTCCAAGAGACCCAGTACTTC. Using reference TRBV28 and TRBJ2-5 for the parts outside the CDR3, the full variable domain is DVKVTQSSRYLVKRTGEKVFLECVQDMDHENMFWYRQDPGLGLRLIYFSYDVKMKEKGDIPEGYSVSREKKERFSLILESASTNQTSMYLCASSNTGPRVQETQYFGPGTRLLVL.